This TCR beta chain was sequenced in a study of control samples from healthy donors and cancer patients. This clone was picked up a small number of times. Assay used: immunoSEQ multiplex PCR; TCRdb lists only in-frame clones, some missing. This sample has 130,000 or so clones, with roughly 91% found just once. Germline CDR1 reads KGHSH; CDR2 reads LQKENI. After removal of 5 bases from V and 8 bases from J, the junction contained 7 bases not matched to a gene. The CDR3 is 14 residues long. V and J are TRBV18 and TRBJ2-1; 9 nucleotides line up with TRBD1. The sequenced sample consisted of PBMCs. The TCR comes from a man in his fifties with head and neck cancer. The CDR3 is CASSSTGGEYEQFF. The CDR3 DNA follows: TGTGCCAGCTCATCGACAGGGGGGGAATATGAGCAGTTCTTC.